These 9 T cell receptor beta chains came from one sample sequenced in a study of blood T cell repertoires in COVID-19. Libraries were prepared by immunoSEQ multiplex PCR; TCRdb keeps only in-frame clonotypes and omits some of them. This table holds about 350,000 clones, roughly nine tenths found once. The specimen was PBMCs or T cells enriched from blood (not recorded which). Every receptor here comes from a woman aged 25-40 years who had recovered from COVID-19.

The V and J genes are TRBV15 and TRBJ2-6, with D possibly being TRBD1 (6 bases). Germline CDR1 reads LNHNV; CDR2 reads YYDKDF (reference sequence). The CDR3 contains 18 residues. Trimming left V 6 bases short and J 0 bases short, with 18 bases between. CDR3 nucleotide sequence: TGTGCCACCAGGGAATTGACAGGTTTGTTCTCTGGGGCCAACGTCCTGACTTTC. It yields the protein CATRELTGLFSGANVLTF.

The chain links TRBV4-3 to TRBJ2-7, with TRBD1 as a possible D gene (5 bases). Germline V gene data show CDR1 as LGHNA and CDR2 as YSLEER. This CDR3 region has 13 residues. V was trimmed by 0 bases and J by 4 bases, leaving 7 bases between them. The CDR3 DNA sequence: TGCGCCAGCAGCCAAGATCAGGGTTACGAGCAGTACTTC. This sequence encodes CASSQDQGYEQYF.

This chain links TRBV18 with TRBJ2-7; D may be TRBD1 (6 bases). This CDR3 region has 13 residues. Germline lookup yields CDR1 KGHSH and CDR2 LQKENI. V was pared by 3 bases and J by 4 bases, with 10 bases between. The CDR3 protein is CASSPSRGYEQYF. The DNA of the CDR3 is TGTGCCAGCTCACCTTCCAGGGGTTACGAGCAGTACTTC.

The CDR3 sequence: CASNSWGPRGEQYF. As DNA, the CDR3 is TGTGCCAGCAACTCTTGGGGGCCTAGAGGCGAGCAGTACTTC. The chain recombines TRBV27 with TRBJ2-7; the D gene is possibly TRBD1 (6 bases). V shed 7 bases and J shed 6 bases, with 19 bases lying between them. CDR1 and CDR2 from the germline V gene are MNHEY and SMNVEV (reference sequence). The CDR3 is 14 residues long.

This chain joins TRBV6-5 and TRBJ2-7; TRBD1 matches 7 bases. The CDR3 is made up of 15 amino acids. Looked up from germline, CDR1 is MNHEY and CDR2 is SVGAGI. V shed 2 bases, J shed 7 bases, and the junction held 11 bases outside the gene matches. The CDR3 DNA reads TGTGCCAGCAGTTACACCGCAGGGGGTTCGAGGGAGCAGTACTTC. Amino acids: CASSYTAGGSREQYF.

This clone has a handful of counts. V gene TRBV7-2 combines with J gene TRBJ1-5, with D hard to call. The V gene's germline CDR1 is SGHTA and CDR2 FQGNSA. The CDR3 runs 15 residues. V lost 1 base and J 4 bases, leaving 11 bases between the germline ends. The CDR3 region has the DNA TGTGCCAGCAGCTTAGATCGCCAGACAAATCAGCCCCAGCATTTT. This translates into CASSLDRQTNQPQHF.

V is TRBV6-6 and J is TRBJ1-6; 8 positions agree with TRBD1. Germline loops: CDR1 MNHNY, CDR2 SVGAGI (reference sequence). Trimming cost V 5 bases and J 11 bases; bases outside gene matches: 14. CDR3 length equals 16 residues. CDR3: CASSNGQGRSGPPLHF. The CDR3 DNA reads TGTGCCAGCAGTAACGGACAGGGTAGGTCCGGTCCACCCCTCCACTTT.

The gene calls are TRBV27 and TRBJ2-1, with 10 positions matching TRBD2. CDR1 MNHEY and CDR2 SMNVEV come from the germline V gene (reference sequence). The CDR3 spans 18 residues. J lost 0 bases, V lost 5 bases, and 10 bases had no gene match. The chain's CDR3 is CASSRTLAGGTSYNEQFF. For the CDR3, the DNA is TGTGCCAGCAGTCGTACTTTAGCGGGGGGAACCTCCTACAATGAGCAGTTCTTC.

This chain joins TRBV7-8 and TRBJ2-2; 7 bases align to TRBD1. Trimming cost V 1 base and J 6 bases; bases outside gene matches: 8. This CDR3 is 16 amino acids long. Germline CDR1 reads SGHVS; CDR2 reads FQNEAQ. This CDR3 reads CASSLGTGGQSGELFF. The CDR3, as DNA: TGTGCCAGCAGCTTAGGGACAGGTGGGCAGTCCGGGGAGCTGTTTTTT.